This T cell receptor beta chain is drawn from a study of Tregs in tolerant kidney transplant recipients. Turning to the study itself: Mixed chimerism was transient after nonmyeloablative marrow transplants from related graft donors. Regarding the study as a whole: For some patients, primers changed over time, blocking nucleotide-level comparison. Findings come from small patient numbers and require larger validation.

As regards this clone: The antigen is unknown.

This table comes from immunoSEQ multiplex PCR, and its TCRdb copy is limited to in-frame clones, with some not included. The sample lists tens of thousands of clones; 95% to 98% were seen once. The TCR comes from a human donor who received a combined kidney and bone marrow transplant. The source material was Tregs from blood, sampled before the transplant.

For the CDR3, the DNA is TGCGCCAGCAGCCAAGGGGGGGACGCTGAAGCTTTCTTT. Amino acid sequence: CASSQGGDAEAFF. This chain uses TRBV4-3 with TRBJ1-1; maybe TRBD1 (5 bases). CDR1 is LGHNA, CDR2 YSLEER, per germline. This CDR3 has 13 amino acids. With 1 base removed from V and 6 bases from J, the gap between germline ends came to 9 bases.